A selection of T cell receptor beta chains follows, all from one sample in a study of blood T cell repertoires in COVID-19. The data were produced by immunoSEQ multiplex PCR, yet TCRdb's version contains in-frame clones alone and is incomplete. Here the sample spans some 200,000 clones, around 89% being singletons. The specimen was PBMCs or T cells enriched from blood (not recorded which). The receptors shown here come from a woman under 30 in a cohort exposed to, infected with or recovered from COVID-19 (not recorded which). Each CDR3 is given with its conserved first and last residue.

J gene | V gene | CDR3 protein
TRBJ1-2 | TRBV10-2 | CASSETSQGARGYTF
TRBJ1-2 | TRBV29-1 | CSVEDPGQSFYGYTF
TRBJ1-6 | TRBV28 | CASSTQGYNSPLHF
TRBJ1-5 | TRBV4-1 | CASTQDRDSQIMPQHF
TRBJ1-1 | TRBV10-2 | CATATGLDEAFF
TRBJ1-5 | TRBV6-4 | CASSDAGTDSNQPQHF
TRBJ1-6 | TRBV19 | CASSIVRDAYNSPLHF
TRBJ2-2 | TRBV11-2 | CASSFGSRDTGELFF
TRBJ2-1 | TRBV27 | CASSFLGGSSYNEQFF
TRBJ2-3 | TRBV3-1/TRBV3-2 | CASSPISGVSTDTQYF
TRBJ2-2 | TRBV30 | CAWSVLNTGELFF
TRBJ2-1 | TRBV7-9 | CASSRRAGGYNEQFF
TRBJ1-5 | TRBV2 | CASSAPSGQVGQPQHF
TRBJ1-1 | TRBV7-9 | CASSSRTGRHTEAFF
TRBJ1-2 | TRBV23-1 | CASSQCQGALRDYGYTF
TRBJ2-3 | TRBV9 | CASSVAGPDTQYF
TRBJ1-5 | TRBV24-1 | CATSDFKRGPQHF
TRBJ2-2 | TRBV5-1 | CASFGGGADTGELFF
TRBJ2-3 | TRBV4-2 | CASSQVQGLAGGNTDTQYF
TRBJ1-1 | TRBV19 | CASSITDRVEAFF
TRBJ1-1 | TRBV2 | CASSQNTEAFF
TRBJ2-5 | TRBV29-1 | CSARSGGFGLETQYF
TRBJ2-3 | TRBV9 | CASSVDRGTSTDTQYF
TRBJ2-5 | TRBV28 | CASSPFSGVGETQYF
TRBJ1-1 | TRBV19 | CASRTIGTERAEAFF
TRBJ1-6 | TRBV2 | CASSERQGANSPLHF
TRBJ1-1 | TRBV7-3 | CASSKGQGAAEAFF
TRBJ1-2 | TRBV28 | CASIPVRGAHYGYTF
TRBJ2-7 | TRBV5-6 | CASSLPRESYEQYF
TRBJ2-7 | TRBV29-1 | CSVGAGGDEQYF
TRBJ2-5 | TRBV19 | CASSPRLDAETQYF
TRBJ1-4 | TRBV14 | CASSRPHSATNEKLFF
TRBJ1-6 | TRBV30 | CAWSEESYNSPLHF
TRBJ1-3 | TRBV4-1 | CASSLFGQGGNTIYF
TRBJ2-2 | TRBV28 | CASSPDLAGGLGELFF
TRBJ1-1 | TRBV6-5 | CASRGHTEAFF
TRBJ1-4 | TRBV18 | CASSPPDGAREKLFF
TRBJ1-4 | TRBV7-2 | CASSPSGGQYEKLFF
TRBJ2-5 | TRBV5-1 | CASSFQTSGGETQYF
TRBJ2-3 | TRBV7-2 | CASSSEGSLDTQYF
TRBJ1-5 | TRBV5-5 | CASSLETVTNQPQHF
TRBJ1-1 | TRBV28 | CASSLPVGQLNTEAFF
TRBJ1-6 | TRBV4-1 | CASSSRGSYNSPLHF
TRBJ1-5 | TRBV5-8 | CASSHKGGAGGQPQHF
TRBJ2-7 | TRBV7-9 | CASSSGQGGEQYF
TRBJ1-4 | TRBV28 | CASKDRGSEKLFF
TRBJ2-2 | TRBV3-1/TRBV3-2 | CASSQLTTGTGELFF
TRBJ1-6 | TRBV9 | CASSPSGQANSPLHF
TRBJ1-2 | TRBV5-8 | CASSFGDRGYYGYTF
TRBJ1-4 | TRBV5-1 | CASSLSGTAATNEKLFF
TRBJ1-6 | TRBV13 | CASSFGQGNSPLHF
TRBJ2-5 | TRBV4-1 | CASSQDEQNYGGDQYF